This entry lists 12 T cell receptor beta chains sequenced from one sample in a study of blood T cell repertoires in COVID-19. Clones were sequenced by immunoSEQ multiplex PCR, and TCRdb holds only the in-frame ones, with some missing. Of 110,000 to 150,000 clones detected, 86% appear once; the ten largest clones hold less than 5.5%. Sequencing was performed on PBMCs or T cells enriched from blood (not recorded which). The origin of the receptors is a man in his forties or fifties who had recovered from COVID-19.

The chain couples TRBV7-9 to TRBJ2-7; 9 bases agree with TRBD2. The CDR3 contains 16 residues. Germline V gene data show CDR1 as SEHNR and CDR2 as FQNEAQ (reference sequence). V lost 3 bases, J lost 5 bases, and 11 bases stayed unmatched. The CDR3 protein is CASSFNPGLAVHEQYF. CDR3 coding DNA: TGTGCCAGCAGCTTTAATCCGGGACTAGCAGTCCACGAGCAGTACTTC.

The CDR3 DNA reads TGTGCCAGTAGTAAGTATAAGCGGCGACAGGGGGCTTTATGGTACAATGAGCAGTTCTTC. Translated: CASSKYKRRQGALWYNEQFF. The V call is TRBV19, the J call TRBJ2-1; 10 bases are shared with TRBD1. The CDR3 length is 20 residues. V was clipped by 4 bases and J by 4 bases; unmatched bases: 19. Germline V gene sequence: CDR1 LNHDA, CDR2 SQIVND (reference sequence).

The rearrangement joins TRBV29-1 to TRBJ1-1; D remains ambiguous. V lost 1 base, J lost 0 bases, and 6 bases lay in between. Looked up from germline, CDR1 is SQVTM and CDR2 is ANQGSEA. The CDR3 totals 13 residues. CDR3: CSVEVGLNTEAFF. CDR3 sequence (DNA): TGCAGCGTTGAAGTTGGGCTGAACACTGAAGCTTTCTTT.

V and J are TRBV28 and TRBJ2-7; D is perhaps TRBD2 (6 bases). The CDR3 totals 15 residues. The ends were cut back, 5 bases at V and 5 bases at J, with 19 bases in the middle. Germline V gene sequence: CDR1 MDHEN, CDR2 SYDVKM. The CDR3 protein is CASSPLGAGIHEQYV. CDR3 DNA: TGTGCCAGCAGTCCCCTAGGGGCGGGGATCCACGAGCAGTACGTC.

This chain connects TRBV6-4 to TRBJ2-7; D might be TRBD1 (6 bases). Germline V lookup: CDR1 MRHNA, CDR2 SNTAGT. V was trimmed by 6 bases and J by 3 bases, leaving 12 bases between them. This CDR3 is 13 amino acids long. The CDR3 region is CASRDPRGYEQYV. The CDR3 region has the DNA TGTGCCAGCAGAGATCCCAGGGGCTACGAGCAGTACGTC.

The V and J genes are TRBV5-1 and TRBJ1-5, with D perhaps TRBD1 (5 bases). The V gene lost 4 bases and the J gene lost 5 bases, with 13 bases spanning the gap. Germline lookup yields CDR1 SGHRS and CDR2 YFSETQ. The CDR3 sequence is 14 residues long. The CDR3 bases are TGCGCCAGCAGCCCATCGGGGGGGGATCAGCCCCAGCATTTT. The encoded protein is CASSPSGGDQPQHF.

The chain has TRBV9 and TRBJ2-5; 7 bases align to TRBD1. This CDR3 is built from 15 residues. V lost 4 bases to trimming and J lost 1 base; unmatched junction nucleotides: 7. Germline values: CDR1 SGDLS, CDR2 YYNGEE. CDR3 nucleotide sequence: TGTGCCAGCAGCTTATCCGGGACAGCCCAAGAGACCCAGTACTTC. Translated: CASSLSGTAQETQYF.

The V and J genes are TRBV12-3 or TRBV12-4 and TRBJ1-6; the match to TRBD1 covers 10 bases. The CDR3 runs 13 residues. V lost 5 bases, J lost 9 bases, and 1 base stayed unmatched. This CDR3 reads CASSGTGVSPLHF. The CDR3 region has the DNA TGTGCCAGCAGTGGGACAGGGGTTTCACCCCTCCACTTT.

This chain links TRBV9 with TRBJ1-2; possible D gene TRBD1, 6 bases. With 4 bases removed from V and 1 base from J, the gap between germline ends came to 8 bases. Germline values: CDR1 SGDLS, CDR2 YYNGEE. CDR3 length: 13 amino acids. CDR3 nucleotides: TGTGCCAGCAGCCAGGACAGTAACTATGGCTACACCTTC. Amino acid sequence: CASSQDSNYGYTF.

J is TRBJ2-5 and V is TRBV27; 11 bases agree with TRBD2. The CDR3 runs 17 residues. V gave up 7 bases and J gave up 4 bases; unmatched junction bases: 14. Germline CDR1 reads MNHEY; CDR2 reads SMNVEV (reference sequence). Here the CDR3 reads CASTSLGPGLAGETQYF. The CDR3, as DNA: TGTGCCAGCACCTCTCTAGGCCCCGGACTAGCGGGAGAGACCCAGTACTTC.

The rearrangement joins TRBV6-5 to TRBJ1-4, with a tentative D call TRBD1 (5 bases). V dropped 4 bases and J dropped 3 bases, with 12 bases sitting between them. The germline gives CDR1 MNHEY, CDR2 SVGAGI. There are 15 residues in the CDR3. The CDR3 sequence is CASSSRGGANEKLFF. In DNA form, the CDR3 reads TGTGCCAGCAGTTCCCGTGGGGGGGCTAATGAAAAACTGTTTTTT.

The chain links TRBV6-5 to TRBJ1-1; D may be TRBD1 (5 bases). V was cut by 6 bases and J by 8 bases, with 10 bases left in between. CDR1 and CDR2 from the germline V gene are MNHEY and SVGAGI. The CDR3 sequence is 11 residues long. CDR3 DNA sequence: TGTGCCAGCAGCCAAAGGGGCGAAGCTTTCTTT. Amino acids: CASSQRGEAFF.